The T cell receptor (beta chain) described here comes from a study of T cells in Graves' hyperthyroidism and ophthalmopathy. Study conclusions and caveats: Ophthalmopathy stood apart from stable hyperthyroidism in a 13 V-J model. The model predicted ophthalmopathy a median roughly six months before onset. Among thyroid clonotypes expanded above 0.001, most also appeared in blood.

This clonotype came up many times. Antigen: not known. Diagnostic decisions used clinical symptoms, serum thyroxine and TRAb, thyroid ultrasound and orbital computed tomography. TCR beta CDR3 regions were amplified from RNA transcripts. The primer set for the first-round RT-PCR of the TCR CDR3 was HTBI. TCRdb itself ran the multiplex PCR reads through MiXCR, one entry per CDR3 protein. The table includes some 570,000 distinct CDR3 sequences, 13% to 15% detected once. Trimming cost V 6 bases and J 4 bases; bases outside gene matches: 6. The CDR3 covers 14 residues. Germline assignment: CDR1 DFQATT and CDR2 SNEGSKA (reference sequence).

This clonotype was sampled from a woman younger than 30 with Graves' ophthalmopathy. The chain has TRBV20-1 and TRBJ2-1, with 10 bases that match TRBD1. Specimen: blood. CDR3 residues: CSAHPGQGYNEQFF. CDR3 nucleotides: TGCAGTGCCCATCCGGGACAGGGGTACAATGAGCAGTTCTTC.